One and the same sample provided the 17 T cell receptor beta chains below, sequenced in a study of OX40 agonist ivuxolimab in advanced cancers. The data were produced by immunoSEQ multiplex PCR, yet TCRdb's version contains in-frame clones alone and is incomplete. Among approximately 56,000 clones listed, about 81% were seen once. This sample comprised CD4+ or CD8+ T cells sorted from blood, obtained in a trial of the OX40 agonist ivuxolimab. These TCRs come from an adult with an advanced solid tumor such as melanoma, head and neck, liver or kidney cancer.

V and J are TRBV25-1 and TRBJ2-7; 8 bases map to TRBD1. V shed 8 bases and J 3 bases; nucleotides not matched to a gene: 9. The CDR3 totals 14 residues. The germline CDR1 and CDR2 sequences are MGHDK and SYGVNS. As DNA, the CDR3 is TGTGCCAGCGAAGCCGGGACAGGTATCTACGAGCAGTACTTC. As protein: CASEAGTGIYEQYF.

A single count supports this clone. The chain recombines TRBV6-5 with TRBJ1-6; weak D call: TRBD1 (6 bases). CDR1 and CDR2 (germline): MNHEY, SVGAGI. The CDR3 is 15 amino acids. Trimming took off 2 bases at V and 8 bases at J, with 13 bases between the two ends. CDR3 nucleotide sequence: TGTGCCAGCAGTTACACCGGGACATCCGATTCACCCCTCCACTTT. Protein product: CASSYTGTSDSPLHF.

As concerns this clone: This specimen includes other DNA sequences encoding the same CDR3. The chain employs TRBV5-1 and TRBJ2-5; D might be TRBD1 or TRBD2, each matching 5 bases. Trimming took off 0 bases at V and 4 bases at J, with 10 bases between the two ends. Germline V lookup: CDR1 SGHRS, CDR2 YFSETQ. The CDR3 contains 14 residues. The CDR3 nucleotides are TGCGCCAGCAGCTTGGGGGGGTATGCAGAGACCCAGTACTTC. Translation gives CASSLGGYAETQYF.

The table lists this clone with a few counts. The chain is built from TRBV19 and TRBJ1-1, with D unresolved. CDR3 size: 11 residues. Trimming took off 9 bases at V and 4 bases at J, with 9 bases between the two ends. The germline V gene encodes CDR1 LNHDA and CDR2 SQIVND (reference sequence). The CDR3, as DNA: TGTGCCAGCGGACTGCGCACTGAAGCTTTCTTT. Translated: CASGLRTEAFF.

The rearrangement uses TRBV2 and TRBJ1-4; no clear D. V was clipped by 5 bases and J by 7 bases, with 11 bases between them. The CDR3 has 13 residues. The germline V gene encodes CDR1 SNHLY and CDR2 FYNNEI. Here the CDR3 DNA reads TGTGCCAGCAGTATTACTCTGCGTGAAAAACTGTTTTTT. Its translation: CASSITLREKLFF.

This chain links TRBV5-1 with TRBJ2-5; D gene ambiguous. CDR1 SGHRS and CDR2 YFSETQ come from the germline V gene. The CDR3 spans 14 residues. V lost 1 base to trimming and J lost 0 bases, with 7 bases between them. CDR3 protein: CASSLLQNQETQYF. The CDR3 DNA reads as TGCGCCAGCAGCTTGTTACAAAACCAAGAGACCCAGTACTTC.

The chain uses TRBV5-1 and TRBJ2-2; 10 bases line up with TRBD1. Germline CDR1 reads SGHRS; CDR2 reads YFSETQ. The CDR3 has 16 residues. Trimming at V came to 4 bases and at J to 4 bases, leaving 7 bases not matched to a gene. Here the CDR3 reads CASSLRQGATTGELFF. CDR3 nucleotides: TGCGCCAGCAGCCTTAGACAGGGGGCGACCACCGGGGAGCTGTTTTTT.

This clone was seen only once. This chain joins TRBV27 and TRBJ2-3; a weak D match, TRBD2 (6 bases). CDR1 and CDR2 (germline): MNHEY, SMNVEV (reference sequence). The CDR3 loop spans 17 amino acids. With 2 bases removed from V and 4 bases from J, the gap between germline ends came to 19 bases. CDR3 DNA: TGTGCCAGCAGTTTACGGGCGACTAGTCGGAGGTCAGATACGCAGTATTTT. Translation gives CASSLRATSRRSDTQYF.

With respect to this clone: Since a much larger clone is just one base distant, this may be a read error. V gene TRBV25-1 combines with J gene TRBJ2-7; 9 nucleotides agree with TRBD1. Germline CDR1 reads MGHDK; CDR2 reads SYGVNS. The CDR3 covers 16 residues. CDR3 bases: TGTACCAGCAGTGATTTTACCCCCGGGACAGGGAGAGAGCAGTACTTC. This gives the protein CTSSDFTPGTGREQYF.

For the CDR3, the DNA is TGCGCCAGCAGCGAAACCGGGACAGGGCGCGAGCAGTACTTC. As protein: CASSETGTGREQYF. This chain joins TRBV5-1 and TRBJ2-7; 9 bases are a match to TRBD1. CDR3 length equals 14 residues. Trimming removed 4 bases from V and 6 bases from J; junction bases left unmatched: 8. Germline V gene lookup returns CDR1 SGHRS and CDR2 YFSETQ.

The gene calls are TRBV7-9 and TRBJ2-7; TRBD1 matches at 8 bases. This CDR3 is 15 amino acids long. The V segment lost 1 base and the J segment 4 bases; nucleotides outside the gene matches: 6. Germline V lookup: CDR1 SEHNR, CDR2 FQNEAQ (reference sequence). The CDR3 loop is CASSLGGQGAYEQYF. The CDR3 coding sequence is TGTGCCAGCAGCTTAGGGGGGCAGGGGGCGTACGAGCAGTACTTC.

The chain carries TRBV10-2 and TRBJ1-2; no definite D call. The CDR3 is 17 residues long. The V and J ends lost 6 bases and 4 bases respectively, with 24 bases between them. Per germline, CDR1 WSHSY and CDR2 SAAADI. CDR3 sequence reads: CASSRTQLDYEGYGYTF. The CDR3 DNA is TGCGCCAGCAGCCGGACCCAACTAGACTACGAGGGCTATGGCTACACCTTC.

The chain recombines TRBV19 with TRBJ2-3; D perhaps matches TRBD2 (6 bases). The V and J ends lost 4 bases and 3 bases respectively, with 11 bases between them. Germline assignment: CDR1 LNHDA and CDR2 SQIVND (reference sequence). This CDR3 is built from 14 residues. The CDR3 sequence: CASSSGAETDTQYF. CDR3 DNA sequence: TGTGCCAGTAGTAGCGGGGCGGAGACAGATACGCAGTATTTT.

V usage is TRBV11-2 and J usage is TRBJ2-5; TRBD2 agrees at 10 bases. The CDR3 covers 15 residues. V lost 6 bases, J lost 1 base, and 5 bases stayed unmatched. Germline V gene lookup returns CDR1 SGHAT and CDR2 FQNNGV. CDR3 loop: CASSTSGAAQETQYF. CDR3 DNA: TGTGCCAGCAGTACTAGCGGGGCCGCCCAAGAGACCCAGTACTTC.

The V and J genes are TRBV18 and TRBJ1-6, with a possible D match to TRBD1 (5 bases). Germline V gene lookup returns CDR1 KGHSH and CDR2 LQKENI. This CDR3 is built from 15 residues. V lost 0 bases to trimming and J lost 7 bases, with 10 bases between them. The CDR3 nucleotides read TGTGCCAGCTCACCACCGGGGGGGTGGAATTCACCCCTCCACTTT. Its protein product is CASSPPGGWNSPLHF.

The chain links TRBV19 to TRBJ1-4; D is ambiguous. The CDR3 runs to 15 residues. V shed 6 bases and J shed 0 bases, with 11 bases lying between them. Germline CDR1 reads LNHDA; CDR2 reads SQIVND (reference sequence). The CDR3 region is CASRVGGATNEKLFF. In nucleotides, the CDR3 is TGTGCCAGTAGAGTGGGAGGAGCAACTAATGAAAAACTGTTTTTT.

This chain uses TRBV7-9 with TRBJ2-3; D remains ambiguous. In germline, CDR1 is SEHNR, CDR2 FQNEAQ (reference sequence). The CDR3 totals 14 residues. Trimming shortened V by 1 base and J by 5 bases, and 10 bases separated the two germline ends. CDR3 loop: CASSLVGLGDTQYF. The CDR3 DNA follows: TGTGCCAGCAGCTTAGTCGGGCTGGGAGATACGCAGTATTTT.